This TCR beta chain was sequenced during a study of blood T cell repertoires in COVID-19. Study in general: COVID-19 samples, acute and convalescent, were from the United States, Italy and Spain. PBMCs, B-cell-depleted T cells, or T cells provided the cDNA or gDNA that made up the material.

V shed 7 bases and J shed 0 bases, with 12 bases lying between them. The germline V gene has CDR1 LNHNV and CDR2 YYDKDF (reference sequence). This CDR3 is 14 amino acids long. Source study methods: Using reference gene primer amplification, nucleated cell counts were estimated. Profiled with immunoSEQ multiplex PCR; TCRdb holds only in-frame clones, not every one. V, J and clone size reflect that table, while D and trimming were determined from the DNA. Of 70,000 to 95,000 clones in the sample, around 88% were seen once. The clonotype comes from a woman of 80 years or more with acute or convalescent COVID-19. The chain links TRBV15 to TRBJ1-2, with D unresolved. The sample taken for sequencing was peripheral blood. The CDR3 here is CATKLAQANYGYTF. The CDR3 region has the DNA TGTGCCACCAAGTTAGCCCAAGCTAACTATGGCTACACCTTC.